This TCR beta chain was captured by sequencing in a study of blood T cell repertoires in COVID-19. Study at large: Collection of acute and convalescent COVID-19 samples took place in the United States, Italy and Spain. PBMCs, B-cell-depleted T cells, or T cells provided the cDNA or gDNA that made up the material.

Per the original data handling: For nucleated cells, counts were estimated from reference gene primer amplification. Method: immunoSEQ multiplex PCR; TCRdb's copy keeps in-frame clones and lacks some. V and J calls and clone size are copied from that table; D and trimming were computed from the DNA. The profile shows 25,000 to 30,000 clones, nearly 90% of them singletons. V was clipped by 6 bases and J by 4 bases; unmatched bases: 8. The length of the CDR3 is 14 residues. Germline V CDR1 and CDR2: ENHRY, SYGVKD. The sample was peripheral blood. The clonotype originates from a human donor with acute or convalescent COVID-19. The donor label of this sample is uncertain. V and J are TRBV10-3 and TRBJ2-7, with 8 bases aligning to TRBD1. CDR3 in amino acids: CAIRTQGDKYEQYF. CDR3 nucleotide sequence: TGTGCCATCAGGACACAGGGGGACAAATACGAGCAGTACTTC.